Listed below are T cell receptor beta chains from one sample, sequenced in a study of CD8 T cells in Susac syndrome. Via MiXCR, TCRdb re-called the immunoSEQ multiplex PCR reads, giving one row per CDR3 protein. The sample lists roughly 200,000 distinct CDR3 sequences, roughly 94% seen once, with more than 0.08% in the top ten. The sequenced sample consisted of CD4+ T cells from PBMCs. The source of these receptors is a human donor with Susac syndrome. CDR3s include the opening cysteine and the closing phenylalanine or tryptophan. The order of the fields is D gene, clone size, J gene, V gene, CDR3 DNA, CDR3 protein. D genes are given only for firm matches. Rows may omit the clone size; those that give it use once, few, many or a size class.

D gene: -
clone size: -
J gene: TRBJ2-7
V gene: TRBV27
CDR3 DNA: TGTGCCAGCAGTTTATTAGGCAGAGCCTACGAGCAGTACTTC
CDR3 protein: CASSLLGRAYEQYF

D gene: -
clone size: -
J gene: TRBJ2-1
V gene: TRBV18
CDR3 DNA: TGTGCCAGCTCACCGGAAATAAACTCCTACAATGAGCAGTTCTTC
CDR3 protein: CASSPEINSYNEQFF

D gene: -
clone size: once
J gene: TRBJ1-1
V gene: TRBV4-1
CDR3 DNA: TGCGCCAGCAGCCCGTTGTGGGTCTTGGGGCGGCCATCCACTGAAGCTTTCTTT
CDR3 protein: CASSPLWVLGRPSTEAFF

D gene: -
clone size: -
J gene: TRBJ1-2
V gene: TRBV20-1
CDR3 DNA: TGCAGTGCCCCCATTGAGAGGGGCTACACCTTC
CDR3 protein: CSAPIERGYTF

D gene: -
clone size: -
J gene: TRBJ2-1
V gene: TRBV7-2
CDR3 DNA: TGTGCCAGCAGCTTAGACTCCGGGGGTAACAATGAGCAGTTCTTC
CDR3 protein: CASSLDSGGNNEQFF

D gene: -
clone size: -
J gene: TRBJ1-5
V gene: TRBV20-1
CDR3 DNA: TGCAGTGCTCGGGACACCGGGGAGAATCAGCCCCAGCATTTT
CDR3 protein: CSARDTGENQPQHF

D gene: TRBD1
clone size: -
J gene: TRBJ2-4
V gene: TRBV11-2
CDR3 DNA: TGTGCCAGCAGCGCCGGACAGGGGGCGAGTAACATTCAGTACTTC
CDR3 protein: CASSAGQGASNIQYF

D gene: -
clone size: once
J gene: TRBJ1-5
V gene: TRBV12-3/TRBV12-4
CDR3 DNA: TGTGCCAGCAGTTTGGGGAATAGCAATCAGCCCCAGCATTTT
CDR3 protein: CASSLGNSNQPQHF

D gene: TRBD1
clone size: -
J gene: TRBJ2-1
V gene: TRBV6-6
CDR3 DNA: TGTGCCAGCAGGCACACCGGGACAGGGCCAGGTTCTGAGCAGTTCTTC
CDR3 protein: CASRHTGTGPGSEQFF

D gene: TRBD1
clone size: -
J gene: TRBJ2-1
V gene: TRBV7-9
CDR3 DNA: TGTGCCAGCAGCCCAGGGGGCTTAATGGACAATGAGCAGTTCTTC
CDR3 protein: CASSPGGLMDNEQFF

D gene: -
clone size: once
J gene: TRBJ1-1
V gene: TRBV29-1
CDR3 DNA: TGCAGCGTTGAAGTTCAGGGAAACACTGAAGCTTTCTTT
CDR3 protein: CSVEVQGNTEAFF

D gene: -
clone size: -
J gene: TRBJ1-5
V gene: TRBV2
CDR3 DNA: TGTGCCAGCAACCCTGCAGGCAATCAGCCCCAGCATTTT
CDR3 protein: CASNPAGNQPQHF

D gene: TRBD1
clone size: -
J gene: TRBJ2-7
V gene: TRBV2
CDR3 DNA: TGTGCCAGCAGTGACTTAGGACAGGGTGGTAGGGCCTACGAGCAGTACTTC
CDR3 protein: CASSDLGQGGRAYEQYF

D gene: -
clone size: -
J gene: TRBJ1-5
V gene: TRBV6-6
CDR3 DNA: TGTGCCAGCAGTTTCGACGCGGAACAGCCCCAGCATTTT
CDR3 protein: CASSFDAEQPQHF

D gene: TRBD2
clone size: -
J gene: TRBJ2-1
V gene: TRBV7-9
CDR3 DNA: TGTGCCAGCAGCCCACTAGCGGGAGGGTCCAATGAGCAGTTCTTC
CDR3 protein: CASSPLAGGSNEQFF

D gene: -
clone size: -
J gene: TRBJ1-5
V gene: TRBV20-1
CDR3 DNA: TGCAGTGCTGCCGCTCGGGGCAATCAGCCCCAGCATTTT
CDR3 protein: CSAAARGNQPQHF

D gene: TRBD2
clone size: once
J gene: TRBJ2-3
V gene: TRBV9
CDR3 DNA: TGTGCCAGCAGCGTAGGGGGCGGGAGAGGCACAGATACGCAGTATTTT
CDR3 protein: CASSVGGGRGTDTQYF

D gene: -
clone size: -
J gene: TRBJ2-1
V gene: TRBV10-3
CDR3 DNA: TGTGCCATCAGTGAGTCGGTCCGGTTAGGCTCCTACAATGAGCAGTTCTTC
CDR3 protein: CAISESVRLGSYNEQFF

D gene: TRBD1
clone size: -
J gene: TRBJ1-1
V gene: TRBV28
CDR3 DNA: TGTGCCAGCAGTTTGTCCCGGGACAGGGGCCTGAACACTGAAGCTTTCTTT
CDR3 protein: CASSLSRDRGLNTEAFF

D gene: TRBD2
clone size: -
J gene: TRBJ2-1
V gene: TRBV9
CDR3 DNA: TGTGCCAGCAGCTTTAGCGGGAGGGTCAATGAGCAGTTCTTC
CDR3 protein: CASSFSGRVNEQFF

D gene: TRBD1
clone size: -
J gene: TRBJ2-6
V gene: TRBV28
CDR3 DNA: TGTGCCAGCAGTCGGACAGGGGTCTACTCTGGGGCCAACGTCCTGACTTTC
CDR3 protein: CASSRTGVYSGANVLTF

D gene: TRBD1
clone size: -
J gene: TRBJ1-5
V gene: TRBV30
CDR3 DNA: TGTGCCTGGAGTGGGACAGGAGGCCTCAATCAGCCCCAGCATTTT
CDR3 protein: CAWSGTGGLNQPQHF

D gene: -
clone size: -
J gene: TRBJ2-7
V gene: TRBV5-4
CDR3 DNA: TGTGCCAGCAGCTTGAGGACGCGATACTCCTACGAGCAGTACTTC
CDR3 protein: CASSLRTRYSYEQYF

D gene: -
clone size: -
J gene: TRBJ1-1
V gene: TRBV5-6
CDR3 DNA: TGTGCCAGCAGCTTGGCCGGTCGAGTCACTGAAGCTTTCTTT
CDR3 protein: CASSLAGRVTEAFF

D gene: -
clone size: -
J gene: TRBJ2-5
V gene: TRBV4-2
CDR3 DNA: TGTGCCAGCAGCCAAGCCGTGGATGAGACCCAGTACTTC
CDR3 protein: CASSQAVDETQYF

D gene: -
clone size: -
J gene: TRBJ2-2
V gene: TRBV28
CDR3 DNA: TGTGCCAGCAGTTTTGTCCCCCGGGGCCGTACCGGGGAGCTGTTTTTT
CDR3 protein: CASSFVPRGRTGELFF

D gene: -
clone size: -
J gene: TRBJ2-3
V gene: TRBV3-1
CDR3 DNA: TGTGCCAGCAGCCTACAGGGAGTTACAGATACGCAGTATTTT
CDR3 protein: CASSLQGVTDTQYF

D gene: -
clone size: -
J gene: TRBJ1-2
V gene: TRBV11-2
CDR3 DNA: TGTGCCAGCACCCAGGGAGCAAACTATGGCTACACCTTC
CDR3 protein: CASTQGANYGYTF

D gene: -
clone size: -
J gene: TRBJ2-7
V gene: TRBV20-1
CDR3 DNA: TGCAGTGCTAGCTCCCGGGACCTCTCCTACGAGCAGTACTTC
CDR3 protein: CSASSRDLSYEQYF

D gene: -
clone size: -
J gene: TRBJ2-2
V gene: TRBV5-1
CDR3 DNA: TGCGCCAGCAGCTTGATCAATGCCGCGAACACCGGGGAGCTGTTTTTT
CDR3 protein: CASSLINAANTGELFF

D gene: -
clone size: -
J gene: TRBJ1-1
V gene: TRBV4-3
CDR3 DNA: TGCGCCAGCAGCCAAGCCCGAGGGCGGGCTGAAGCTTTCTTT
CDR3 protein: CASSQARGRAEAFF